This T cell receptor beta chain was identified during a study of shared clonotypes between healthy human individuals. J gave up 4 bases and V 1 base, and 2 bases lay outside the gene matches. The germline CDR1 and CDR2 sequences are SGHTA and FQGNSA. This CDR3 contains 14 residues. Sequencing was performed with immunoSEQ multiplex PCR; in TCRdb, only in-frame clones are kept and a portion is missing. The data show some 1 million clones, around 76% seen once. Details on this clone: The sample contains more than one DNA sequence encoding this CDR3.

This receptor was identified in a young man in good health. The chain combines TRBV7-2 with TRBJ2-7; 9 nucleotides match TRBD2. The sequenced sample consisted of memory CD4+ T cells sorted from blood. Subset here: CD45RA-negative fraction. CDR3: CASSLGLAVYEQYF. CDR3 coding DNA: TGTGCCAGCAGCTTAGGACTAGCGGTTTACGAGCAGTACTTC.